This paragraph covers one T cell receptor beta chain sequence. For the second PCR, which ran for about 7 to 11 cycles, a sample-barcoded 5' primer and a J-beta primer mix were used. TCRdb used MiXCR to reprocess the 5' RACE reads, holding one entry per CDR3 protein. The top ten clones hold 2% to 2.5% of a sample with about 1.8 million distinct CDR3 sequences, about 49% of them seen once. The sample comes from a study of blood T cells in healthy people across ages. V lost 0 bases and J lost 3, with 8 bases in between. The CDR3 is 13 residues long. CDR1 is SQVTM, CDR2 ANQGSEA, per germline. This TCR came from a woman between 35 and 50 years old in good health. Sequencing used blood. The gene calls are TRBV29-1 and TRBJ1-1, with D hard to call. CDR3 sequence reads: CSVEEDRYTEAFF. The CDR3 nucleotides are TGCAGCGTTGAAGAGGACCGGTACACTGAAGCTTTCTTT.